This T cell receptor (beta chain) was observed in a study of shared clonotypes between healthy human individuals. Germline-derived CDR1 and CDR2 are LNHDA and SQIVND (reference sequence). V was clipped by 4 bases and J by 3 bases, with 9 bases between them. The CDR3 sequence is 13 residues long. The naive CD8 subset, CD45RO-negative cells positively selected for CCR7, excluded terminally differentiated effector memory CD45RA+ cells. The table came from immunoSEQ multiplex PCR; TCRdb's copy has only in-frame clones and leaves some out. The data contain 500,000 to 700,000 clones, 95% of them seen just once; the ten biggest clones take up 0.095% to 0.14%.

The chain uses TRBV19 and TRBJ2-5; D gene ambiguous. Sequenced material: naive CD8+ T cells sorted from blood. This receptor was identified in a woman aged 25 to 39 in good health. The chain's CDR3 is CASSTDGEETQYF. CDR3 bases: TGTGCCAGTAGTACGGACGGAGAAGAGACCCAGTACTTC.